This T cell receptor beta chain was recorded in a study of shared clonotypes between healthy human individuals. Method: immunoSEQ multiplex PCR; TCRdb's copy keeps in-frame clones and lacks some. The sample contains over 1.4 million clones, more than 95% of which appear only once. Germline V CDR1 and CDR2: LGHNT, FRNRAP. The V and J ends lost 3 bases and 2 bases respectively, with 13 bases between them. This CDR3 spans 16 amino acids. This sequence originates from a man aged 25-45 years in good health. Sequenced: naive CD4+ T cells sorted from blood. Subset here: CD45RA+ positively selected. This chain links TRBV12-5 with TRBJ2-2; a weak D match, TRBD1 (5 bases). CDR3 residues: CASGFPQGKNTGELFF. The CDR3 nucleotides are TGTGCTAGTGGTTTTCCCCAGGGTAAAAACACCGGGGAGCTGTTTTTT.